What follows are 27 T cell receptor beta chains derived from one specimen sequenced in a study of cytomegalovirus exposure and HLA in healthy donors. Both 60 Vbeta primers and 13 Jbeta primers went into the PCR. Some clones are missing from TCRdb's copy, which holds only in-frame ones; the method was immunoSEQ multiplex PCR. The table lists around 300,000 clones, just over 70% of them singletons. The specimen sequenced was PBMCs. The receptors stem from a female donor in good health and CMV-seronegative.

This clone was counted only a few times. The V call is TRBV18, the J call TRBJ2-7, with 7 bases lining up with TRBD1. Trimming at V came to 5 bases and at J to 0 bases, leaving 10 bases not matched to a gene. The CDR3 has 16 amino acids. From germline, CDR1 is KGHSH and CDR2 LQKENI. The CDR3 is CASSAGQTGFSYEQYF. The CDR3 bases are TGTGCCAGCTCAGCGGGTCAGACAGGGTTCTCCTACGAGCAGTACTTC. Full variable domain (missing parts from reference TRBV18 and TRBJ2-7): NAGVMQNPRHLVRRRGQEARLRCSPMKGHSHVYWYRQLPEEGLKFMVYLQKENIIDESGMPKERFSAEFPKEGPSILRIQQVVRGDSAAYFCASSAGQTGFSYEQYFGPGTRLTVT.

The chain is built from TRBV28 and TRBJ1-1; D remains unclear. CDR3 size: 11 residues. V dropped 8 bases and J dropped 1 base, with 5 bases sitting between them. Germline assignment: CDR1 MDHEN and CDR2 SYDVKM. CDR3 amino acids: CASCENTEAFF. The CDR3 DNA reads as TGTGCCAGCTGCGAGAACACTGAAGCTTTCTTT.

The chain recombines TRBV11-2 with TRBJ2-1; 9 nucleotides line up with TRBD2. Trimming removed 1 base from V and 7 bases from J; junction bases left unmatched: 5. The CDR3 length is 15 residues. The germline gives CDR1 SGHAT, CDR2 FQNNGV. In DNA form, the CDR3 reads TGTGCCAGCAGCTTAGGGGCGGGAGGGCCAAATGAGCAGTTCTTC. Translating it yields CASSLGAGGPNEQFF.

This clone came up a few times. V gene TRBV30 combines with J gene TRBJ2-1; TRBD2 matches 8 bases. V trimming: 4 bases; J trimming: 6 bases; junction bases outside the gene matches: 5. This CDR3 spans 13 amino acids. The V gene's germline CDR1 is GTSNPN and CDR2 SVGIG (reference sequence). CDR3 coding DNA: TGTGCCTGGAAGTATAGCGGGGTCAATGAGCAGTTCTTC. As protein: CAWKYSGVNEQFF.

The chain links TRBV19 to TRBJ1-3, with D perhaps TRBD1 (5 bases). Germline assignment: CDR1 LNHDA and CDR2 SQIVND (reference sequence). Trimming cost V 3 bases and J 4 bases, with 16 bases left between them. The CDR3 spans 16 residues. CDR3 sequence: CASSISGGGGGNTIYF. CDR3 bases: TGTGCCAGTAGTATCTCCGGGGGTGGAGGAGGAAACACCATATATTTT.

The chain employs TRBV7-9 and TRBJ2-1, with no clear D. Germline CDR1 and CDR2: SEHNR and FQNEAQ (reference sequence). V lost 3 bases and J lost 10, with 16 bases in between. The CDR3 covers 14 residues. This CDR3 reads CASSFLTGVSEQFF. CDR3 coding DNA: TGTGCCAGCAGCTTCCTGACCGGAGTGTCAGAGCAGTTCTTC.

This sequence joins TRBV19 and TRBJ2-2, with D tentatively TRBD1 (6 bases). V was cut by 7 bases and J by 6 bases, with 12 bases left in between. This CDR3 spans 13 amino acids. Germline V gives CDR1 LNHDA, CDR2 SQIVND (reference sequence). CDR3 coding DNA: TGTGCCAGTAATCCTAGACAGGCCGGGGAGCTGTTTTTT. It codes for CASNPRQAGELFF.

The rearrangement links TRBV4-1 to TRBJ2-1; 12 bases match TRBD2. Unmatched junction bases numbered 5, after V lost 1 base and J lost 1 base. Per the germline V gene, CDR1 is MGHRA and CDR2 is YSYEKL. The CDR3 totals 18 residues. The CDR3 nucleotides are TGCGCCAGCAGCCAAGGTCTAGCGGGAGGGGAGTCCTACAATGAGCAGTTCTTC. Translation gives CASSQGLAGGESYNEQFF.

This clone was recorded only once. J is TRBJ2-3 and V is TRBV7-2, with a possible D match to TRBD1 (5 bases). This CDR3 is 15 amino acids long. The V and J ends lost 1 base and 0 bases respectively, with 8 bases between them. CDR1 and CDR2 (germline): SGHTA, FQGNSA. In DNA form, the CDR3 reads TGTGCCAGCAGCTTAGGTGGGGCAAGCACAGATACGCAGTATTTT. Encoded protein: CASSLGGASTDTQYF.

This clone occurred a few times. The chain is built from TRBV11-3 and TRBJ2-2; 9 nucleotides match TRBD1. With 3 bases clipped from V and 12 bases from J, the junction kept 2 bases outside the gene matches. The germline V gene encodes CDR1 SGHNT and CDR2 YENEEA. The CDR3 runs to 12 residues. This CDR3 is CASSLDRGKLFF. CDR3 nucleotide sequence: TGTGCCAGCAGCTTGGACAGGGGAAAGCTGTTTTTT.

The chain combines TRBV11-2 with TRBJ1-1; D possibly corresponds to TRBD1 (5 bases). Trimming shortened V by 4 bases and J by 3 bases, and 18 bases separated the two germline ends. The CDR3 contains 16 residues. Germline assignment: CDR1 SGHAT and CDR2 FQNNGV. The DNA of the CDR3 is TGTGCCAGCAGCTCCCGCATTGGAGGGGTTGACACTGAAGCTTTCTTT. It codes for CASSSRIGGVDTEAFF.

The chain carries TRBV5-1 and TRBJ2-7; 9 bases line up with TRBD2. This CDR3 contains 14 residues. CDR1 and CDR2 from the germline V gene are SGHRS and YFSETQ. Trimming at V came to 3 bases and at J to 2 bases, leaving 3 bases not matched to a gene. CDR3: CASSSSSGTYEQYF. The CDR3 DNA follows: TGCGCCAGCAGCTCTTCTAGCGGGACCTACGAGCAGTACTTC.

As concerns this clone: At one end the junction does not follow the germline gene, possibly because of a read error. The chain employs TRBV7-9 and TRBJ2-2, with a weak D call TRBD2 (6 bases). The V gene's germline CDR1 is SEHNR and CDR2 FQNEAQ (reference sequence). The CDR3 is 15 residues long. The CDR3 loop reads CSSSSGGGYTGELFF. The CDR3 region has the DNA TGTTCCAGCAGCTCCGGTGGGGGGTACACCGGGGAGCTGTTTTTT.

This clone has only a few counts. V and J are TRBV19 and TRBJ2-7; possibly TRBD2 for D (6 bases). V was trimmed by 4 bases and J by 3 bases, leaving 22 bases between them. The germline CDR1 and CDR2 sequences are LNHDA and SQIVND (reference sequence). CDR3 length equals 17 residues. The CDR3 sequence: CASSTALAGLGDYEQYF. The CDR3, as DNA: TGTGCCAGTAGTACTGCACTCGCGGGACTCGGGGACTACGAGCAGTACTTC.

This clone came up once. The chain uses TRBV6-5 and TRBJ2-2; 8 bases agree with TRBD1. Per germline, CDR1 MNHEY and CDR2 SVGAGI. J lost 7 bases, V lost 6 bases, and 4 bases had no gene match. This CDR3 is 13 amino acids long. CDR3 DNA: TGTGCCAGCAGCGACAGGGGTGGCGGGGAGCTGTTTTTT. This gives the protein CASSDRGGGELFF.

This rearrangement joins TRBV5-8 to TRBJ1-2; D unclear. The germline gives CDR1 SGHTS, CDR2 YDEGEE. This CDR3 spans 15 amino acids. The V end lost 2 bases, the J end lost 5 bases, and 16 bases lay between the germline ends. The CDR3 loop is CASSLPVTVSYGYTF. The CDR3 DNA reads TGTGCCAGCAGCTTACCAGTGACTGTATCTTATGGCTACACCTTC.

Details on this clone: At one boundary the junction diverges from the germline segment, which might be a read error. The rearrangement joins TRBV7-9 to TRBJ2-3, with D possibly TRBD1 on 5 matching bases. Per germline, CDR1 SEHNR and CDR2 FQNEAQ (reference sequence). The CDR3 sequence is 12 residues long. The CDR3 region is CSSSPDTYTQYF. The CDR3 nucleotides read TGTTCCAGCAGCCCGGACACCTATACGCAGTATTTT.

The rearrangement uses TRBV18 and TRBJ1-3; D remains ambiguous. V lost 1 base, J lost 0 bases, and 13 bases lay in between. CDR3 length equals 17 residues. Germline CDR1 KGHSH, CDR2 LQKENI. The CDR3 DNA reads as TGTGCCAGCTCACCACTGGAGGGCCTCTCCTCTGGAAACACCATATATTTT. It specifies CASSPLEGLSSGNTIYF.

The chain couples TRBV23-1 to TRBJ2-3, with a weak D call TRBD1 (6 bases). TRBV23-1 is an ORF; its function is uncertain. This CDR3 has 14 residues. The V and J ends lost 7 bases and 2 bases respectively, with 13 bases between them. The CDR3 coding sequence is TGCGCCAGCACCCGGGACAACCACACAGATACGCAGTATTTT. Residues: CASTRDNHTDTQYF.

This sequence joins TRBV7-9 and TRBJ2-1; no reliable D call. Per the germline V gene, CDR1 is SEHNR and CDR2 is FQNEAQ (reference sequence). Between the trimmed V and J ends, which lost 6 bases and 1 base, there was a span of 16 bases. The CDR3 runs to 16 residues. CDR3 region: CASRPLTAGSYNEQFF. The CDR3 DNA reads as TGTGCCAGCAGACCACTGACTGCCGGGTCCTACAATGAGCAGTTCTTC.

The chain uses TRBV7-9 and TRBJ1-4; D unresolved. There are 14 residues in the CDR3. Germline V gives CDR1 SEHNR, CDR2 FQNEAQ (reference sequence). Trimming stripped 3 bases from V and 5 bases from J, with 10 bases between. The CDR3 nucleotides are TGTGCCAGCAGCTTTCGGGGTTCCAATGAAAAACTGTTTTTT. Its translation: CASSFRGSNEKLFF.

This clone has a handful of counts. The V and J genes are TRBV10-3 and TRBJ2-7; TRBD2 might be the D (5 bases). CDR1 is ENHRY and CDR2 is SYGVKD in the germline V gene. V dropped 4 bases and J dropped 2 bases, with 15 bases sitting between them. The length of the CDR3 is 15 residues. The CDR3 here is CAISVNSDVTYEQYF. The CDR3 DNA reads as TGTGCCATCAGTGTGAATAGCGATGTAACCTACGAGCAGTACTTC.

The J gene is TRBJ2-7, the V gene TRBV30; unclear D gene. CDR1 is GTSNPN, CDR2 SVGIG, per germline (reference sequence). This CDR3 region has 13 residues. Trimming left V 8 bases short and J 2 bases short, with 16 bases between. The CDR3 DNA is TGTGCCGGCGTGCCAGGCGACACCTACGAGCAGTACTTC. This translates into CAGVPGDTYEQYF.

This sequence joins TRBV19 and TRBJ2-3; D perhaps matches TRBD2 (6 bases). The CDR3 totals 13 residues. CDR1 and CDR2 from the germline V gene are LNHDA and SQIVND (reference sequence). The V end was cut by 6 bases, the J end by 2 bases, with 9 bases between. In DNA form, the CDR3 reads TGTGCCAGTAGCCCGGACTACACAGATACGCAGTATTTT. It encodes CASSPDYTDTQYF.

The chain is built from TRBV4-2 and TRBJ2-2; 9 nucleotides match TRBD1. This CDR3 has 16 amino acids. Looked up from germline, CDR1 is LGHNA and CDR2 is YNFKEQ. V shed 4 bases and J 2 bases; nucleotides not matched to a gene: 5. CDR3: CASSLGTGLNTGELFF. CDR3 sequence (DNA): TGTGCCAGCAGCCTGGGGACAGGGCTAAACACCGGGGAGCTGTTTTTT.

The rearrangement uses TRBV29-1 and TRBJ1-2; D call uncertain. This CDR3 spans 14 amino acids. Trimming cost V 0 bases and J 1 base, with 9 bases left between them. Germline values: CDR1 SQVTM, CDR2 ANQGSEA. CDR3 residues: CSVEDRGLNYGYTF. In nucleotides, the CDR3 is TGCAGCGTTGAAGATAGAGGTCTTAACTATGGCTACACCTTC.

The chain uses TRBV4-2 and TRBJ2-4; D gene ambiguous. The ends were cut back, 0 bases at V and 0 bases at J, with 15 bases in the middle. The CDR3 sequence is 18 residues long. The V gene's germline CDR1 is LGHNA and CDR2 YNFKEQ. The CDR3 bases are TGTGCCAGCAGCCAAGACGCGCGGTTCGCCTCAGCCAAAAACATTCAGTACTTC. Protein sequence: CASSQDARFASAKNIQYF.